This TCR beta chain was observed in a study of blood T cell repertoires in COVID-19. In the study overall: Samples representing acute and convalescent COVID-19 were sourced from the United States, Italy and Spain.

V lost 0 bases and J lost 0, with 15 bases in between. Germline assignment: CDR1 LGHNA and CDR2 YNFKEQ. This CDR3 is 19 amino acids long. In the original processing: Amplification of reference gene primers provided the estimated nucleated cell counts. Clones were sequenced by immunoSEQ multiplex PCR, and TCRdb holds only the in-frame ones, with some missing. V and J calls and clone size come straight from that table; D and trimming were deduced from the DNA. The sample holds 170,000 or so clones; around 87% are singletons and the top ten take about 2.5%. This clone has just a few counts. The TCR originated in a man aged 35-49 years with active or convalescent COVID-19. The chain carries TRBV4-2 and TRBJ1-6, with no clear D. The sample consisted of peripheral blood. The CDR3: CASSQDFGLASSYNSPLHF. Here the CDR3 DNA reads TGTGCCAGCAGCCAAGATTTTGGACTGGCGAGCTCCTATAATTCACCCCTCCACTTT.